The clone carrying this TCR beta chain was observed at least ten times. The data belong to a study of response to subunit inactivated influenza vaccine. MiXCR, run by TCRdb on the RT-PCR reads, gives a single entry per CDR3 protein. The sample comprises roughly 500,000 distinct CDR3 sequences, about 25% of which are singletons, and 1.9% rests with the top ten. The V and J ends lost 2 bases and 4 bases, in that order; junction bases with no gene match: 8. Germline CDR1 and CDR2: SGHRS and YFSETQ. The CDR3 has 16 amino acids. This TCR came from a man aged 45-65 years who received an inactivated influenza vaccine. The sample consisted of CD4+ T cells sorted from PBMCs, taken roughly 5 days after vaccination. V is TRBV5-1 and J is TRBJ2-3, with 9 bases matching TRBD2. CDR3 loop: CASSLQGREGADTQYF. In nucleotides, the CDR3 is TGCGCCAGCAGCTTACAGGGGCGGGAGGGCGCAGATACGCAGTATTTT.